This TCR beta chain was sequenced for a study of blood T cell repertoires in COVID-19. Study-level background: Italy, Spain and the United States were the sources of the convalescent and acute COVID-19 samples. The cDNA or gDNA used as material had been derived from T cells, B-cell-depleted T cells, or PBMCs.

Germline values: CDR1 ENHRY, CDR2 SYGVKD. Trimming pared 2 bases from V and 9 bases from J, leaving 8 bases between. This CDR3 comprises 12 residues. Authors' methods: How many nucleated cells were present was estimated from reference gene primer amplification. Only in-frame clones appear in the TCRdb table, and some are missing; sequencing was by immunoSEQ multiplex PCR. D and trimming were read from the DNA, whereas the V and J calls and clone size are those reported in that table. The sample holds about 110,000 clones; 70% to 90% are singletons and the top ten take around 5.1%. The receptor was derived from a human donor in a cohort sampled during active COVID-19. The chain recombines TRBV10-3 with TRBJ1-5; D is undetermined. Sequencing input: peripheral blood. The CDR3 loop reads CAISEPSRPQHF. In DNA, the CDR3 is TGTGCCATCAGTGAGCCTTCGCGGCCCCAGCATTTT.